This T cell receptor (beta chain) was recovered during a study of Graves' ophthalmopathy and Graves' hyperthyroidism. This clonotype was picked up many times. Its antigen is not known. Diagnosis relied on clinical symptoms, serum thyroxine, TRAb, thyroid ultrasound and orbital computed tomography. PBMCs were isolated from a roughly 10 ml sample of fresh peripheral blood. Points from the study as a whole: Blood shared most expanded thyroid clonotypes above 0.001 frequency.

CDR3 regions of TCR beta were amplified from RNA transcripts. First-round RT-PCR employed HTBI primers, with a second-round multiplex PCR after it. TCRdb reprocessed the multiplex PCR reads via MiXCR and lists one record per CDR3 protein. The repertoire holds just over 600,000 distinct CDR3 sequences, with roughly 20% as singletons. Losses at the gene ends were 4 bases for V and 2 bases for J; bases not matched to a gene: 3. The germline V gene encodes CDR1 SNHLY and CDR2 FYNNEI. There are 15 residues in the CDR3. The receptor's source is a woman younger than 35 with stable Graves' hyperthyroidism. Some clones in this sample may be carry-over from other donors' samples. The J gene is TRBJ1-5, the V gene TRBV2, with TRBD1 identical over 9 bases. The sample taken for sequencing was peripheral blood. The CDR3, as DNA: TGTGCCAGCAGTGGGGACAGGGTCGGCAATCAGCCCCAGCATTTT. Amino acids: CASSGDRVGNQPQHF. Supplemented by reference TRBV2 and TRBJ1-5, the full variable domain reads EPEVTQTPSHQVTQMGQEVILRCVPISNHLYFYWYRQILGQKVEFLVSFYNNEISEKSEIFDDQFSVERPDGSNFTLKIRSTKLEDSAMYFCASSGDRVGNQPQHFGDGTRLSIL.